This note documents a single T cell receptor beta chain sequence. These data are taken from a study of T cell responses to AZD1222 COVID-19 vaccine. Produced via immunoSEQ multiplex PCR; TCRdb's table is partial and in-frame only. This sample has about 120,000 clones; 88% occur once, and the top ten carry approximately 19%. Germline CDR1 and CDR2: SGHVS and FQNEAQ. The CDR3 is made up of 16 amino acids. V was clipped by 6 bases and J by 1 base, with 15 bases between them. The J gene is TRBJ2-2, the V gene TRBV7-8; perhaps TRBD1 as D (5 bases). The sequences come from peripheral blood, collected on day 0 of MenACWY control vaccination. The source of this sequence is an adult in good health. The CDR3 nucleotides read TGTGCCAGCAGTCAGAGACAGCATATGAACACCGGGGAGCTGTTTTTT. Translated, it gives CASSQRQHMNTGELFF.